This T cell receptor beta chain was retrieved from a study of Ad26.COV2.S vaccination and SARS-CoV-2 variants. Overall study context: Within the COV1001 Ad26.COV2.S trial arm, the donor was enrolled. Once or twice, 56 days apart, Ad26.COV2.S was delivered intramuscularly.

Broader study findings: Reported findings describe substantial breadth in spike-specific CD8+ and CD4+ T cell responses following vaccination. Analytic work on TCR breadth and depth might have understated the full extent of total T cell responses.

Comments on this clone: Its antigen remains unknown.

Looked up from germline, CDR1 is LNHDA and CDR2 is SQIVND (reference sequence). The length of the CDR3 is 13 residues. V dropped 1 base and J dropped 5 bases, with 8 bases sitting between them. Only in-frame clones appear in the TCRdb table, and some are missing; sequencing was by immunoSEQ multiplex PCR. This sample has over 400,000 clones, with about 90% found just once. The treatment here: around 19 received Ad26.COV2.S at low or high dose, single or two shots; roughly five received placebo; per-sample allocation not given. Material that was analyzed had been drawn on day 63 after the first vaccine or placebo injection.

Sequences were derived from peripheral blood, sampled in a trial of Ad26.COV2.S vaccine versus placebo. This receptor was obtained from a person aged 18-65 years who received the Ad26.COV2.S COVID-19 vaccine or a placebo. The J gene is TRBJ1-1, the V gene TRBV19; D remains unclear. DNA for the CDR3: TGTGCCAGTAGTATAGGGAGTTTTACTGAAGCTTTCTTT. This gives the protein CASSIGSFTEAFF.